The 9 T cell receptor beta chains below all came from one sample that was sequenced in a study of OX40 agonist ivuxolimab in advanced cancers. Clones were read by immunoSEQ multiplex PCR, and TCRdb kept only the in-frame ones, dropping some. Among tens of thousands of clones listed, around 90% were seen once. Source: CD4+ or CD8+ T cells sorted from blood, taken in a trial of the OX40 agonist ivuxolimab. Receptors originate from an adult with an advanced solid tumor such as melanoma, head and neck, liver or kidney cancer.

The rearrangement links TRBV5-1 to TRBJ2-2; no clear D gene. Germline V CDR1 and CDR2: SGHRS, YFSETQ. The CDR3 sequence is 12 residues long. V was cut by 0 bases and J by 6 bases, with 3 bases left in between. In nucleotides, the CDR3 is TGCGCCAGCAGCTTGGGGTCCGGGGAGCTGTTTTTT. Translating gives CASSLGSGELFF.

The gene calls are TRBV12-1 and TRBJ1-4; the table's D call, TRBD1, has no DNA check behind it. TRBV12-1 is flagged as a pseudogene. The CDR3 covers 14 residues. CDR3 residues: CASSFGRTVEKLFF. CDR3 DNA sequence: TGTGCCAGCAGCTTCGGACGGACAGTCGAAAAACTGTTTTTT.

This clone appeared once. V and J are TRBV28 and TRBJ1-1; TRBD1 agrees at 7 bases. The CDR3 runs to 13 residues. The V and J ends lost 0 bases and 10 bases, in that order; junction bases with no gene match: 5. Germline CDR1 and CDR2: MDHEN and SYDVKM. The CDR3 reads CASSLWTGLGAFF. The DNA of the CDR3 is TGTGCCAGCAGTTTATGGACAGGGCTGGGAGCTTTCTTT.

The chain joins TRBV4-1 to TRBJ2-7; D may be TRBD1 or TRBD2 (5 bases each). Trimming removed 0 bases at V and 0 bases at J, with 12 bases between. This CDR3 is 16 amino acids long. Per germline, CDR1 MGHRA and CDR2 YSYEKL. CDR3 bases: TGCGCCAGCAGCCAAGATCAGGGACGGAACTCCTACGAGCAGTACTTC. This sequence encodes CASSQDQGRNSYEQYF.

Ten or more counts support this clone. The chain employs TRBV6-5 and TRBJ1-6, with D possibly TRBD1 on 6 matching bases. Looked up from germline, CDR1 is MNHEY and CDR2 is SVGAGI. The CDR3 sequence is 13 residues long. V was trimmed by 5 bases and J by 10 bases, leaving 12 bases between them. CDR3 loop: CASSNRVESPLHF. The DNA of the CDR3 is TGTGCCAGCAGTAACAGGGTCGAGTCACCCCTCCACTTT.

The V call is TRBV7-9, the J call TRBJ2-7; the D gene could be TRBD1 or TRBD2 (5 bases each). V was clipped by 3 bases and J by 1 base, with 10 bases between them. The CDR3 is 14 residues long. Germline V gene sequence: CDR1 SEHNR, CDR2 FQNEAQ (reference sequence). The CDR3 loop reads CASSFRDASYEQYF. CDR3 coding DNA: TGTGCCAGCAGCTTCCGGGACGCGTCCTACGAGCAGTACTTC.

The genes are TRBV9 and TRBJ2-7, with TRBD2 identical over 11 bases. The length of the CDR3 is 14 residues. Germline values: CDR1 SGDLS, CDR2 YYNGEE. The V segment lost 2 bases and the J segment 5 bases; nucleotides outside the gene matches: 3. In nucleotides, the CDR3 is TGTGCCAGCAGCGTTAGCGGGAGGGCCGACGAGCAGTACTTC. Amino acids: CASSVSGRADEQYF.

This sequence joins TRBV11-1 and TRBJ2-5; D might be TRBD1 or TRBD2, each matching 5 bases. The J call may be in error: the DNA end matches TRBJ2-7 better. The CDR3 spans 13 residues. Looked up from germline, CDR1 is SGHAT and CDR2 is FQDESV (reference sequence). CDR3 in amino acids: CASSSAWGYEQYF. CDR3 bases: TGTGCCAGCAGCTCAGCGTGGGGGTACGAGCAGTACTTC.

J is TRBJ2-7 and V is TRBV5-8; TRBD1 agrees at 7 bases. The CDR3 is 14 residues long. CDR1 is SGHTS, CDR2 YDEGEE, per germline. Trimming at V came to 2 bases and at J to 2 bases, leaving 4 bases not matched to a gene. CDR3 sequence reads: CASSFGTETYEQYF. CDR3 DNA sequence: TGTGCCAGCAGCTTTGGGACAGAGACCTACGAGCAGTACTTC. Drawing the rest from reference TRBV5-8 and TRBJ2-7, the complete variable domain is EAGVTQSPTHLIKTRGQQATLRCSPISGHTSVYWYQQALGLGLQFLLWYDEGEERNRGNFPPRFSGRQFPNYSSELNVNALELEDSALYLCASSFGTETYEQYFGPGTRLTVT.